These 2 T cell receptor beta chains originate from one sample sequenced in a study of T cell repertoires in cytomegalovirus infection. Each CDR3 protein is one row after TCRdb ran MiXCR on the reads. This table holds 500,000 or so distinct CDR3 sequences, about 15% found once. Sequences were obtained from CD8+ T cells from PBMCs. These receptors came from a human donor in good health (CMV status not recorded). Some clones in this sample may be carry-over from other donors' samples.

This clonotype was seen many times. V usage is TRBV7-9 and J usage is TRBJ2-1; 12 bases align to TRBD1. This CDR3 is built from 16 residues. Trimming took 4 bases from V and 7 from J; bases not matched to a gene: 8. Germline V gene lookup returns CDR1 SEHNR and CDR2 FQNEAQ (reference sequence). For the CDR3, the DNA is TGTGCCAGCAGCTCCCCAAGGGGACAGGGGGCAAATGAGCAGTTCTTC. It encodes CASSSPRGQGANEQFF.

This clonotype was counted ten times or more. The rearrangement joins TRBV28 to TRBJ2-7; 10 bases are shared with TRBD1. The V gene end was trimmed by 3 bases and the J gene end by 6 bases; junction bases not matched to a gene: 8. The CDR3 loop spans 15 amino acids. CDR1 MDHEN and CDR2 SYDVKM come from the germline V gene. The CDR3 region is CASSFQTGGLGEQYF. CDR3 DNA: TGTGCCAGCAGTTTTCAGACAGGGGGCCTCGGCGAGCAGTACTTC.